This T cell receptor (beta chain) appears in the sequencing data of a study of siplizumab effects on memory and regulatory T cells. The data were produced by immunoSEQ multiplex PCR, yet TCRdb's version contains in-frame clones alone and is incomplete. The sample has 13,000 to 15,000 clones; approximately 45% are singletons. Overall study findings and caveats: On average, nearly 70% of mappable alloreactive CD4+ clones were Treg-derived under siplizumab, against about 27% in controls.

This clone appeared a few times. Its antigen is unknown. Trimming pared 5 bases from V and 4 bases from J, leaving 11 bases between. CDR3 length equals 13 residues. Germline loops: CDR1 SGHTA, CDR2 FQGTGA. As described, mixed lymphocyte reaction cells underwent coculture at 37°C for a duration of 6 to 7 days. The TCR sequence derives from a human donor in good health; the cells came from an allogeneic mixed lymphocyte reaction. Some clones in this sample may be carry-over from other donors' samples. J is TRBJ1-1 and V is TRBV7-3; tentative D call: TRBD1 (6 bases). Sample: CFSE-low (dividing) CD4+ T cells sorted from an allogeneic mixed lymphocyte reaction. The CDR3 spells CASSAGHITEAFF. The CDR3 coding sequence is TGTGCCAGCAGCGCGGGACACATCACTGAAGCTTTCTTT.